These 27 T cell receptor beta chains came from one sample sequenced in a study of cytomegalovirus exposure and HLA in healthy donors. The PCR ran on 60 Vbeta and 13 Jbeta primers. Here immunoSEQ multiplex PCR was the method, and the copy in TCRdb shows in-frame clones only, minus some. The sample yields about 200,000 clones, 82% seen once. What was sequenced was PBMCs. The source of these receptors is a woman aged 40 to 50 in good health and CMV-seronegative.

The V call is TRBV30, the J call TRBJ2-3; TRBD2 matches 12 bases. V shed 2 bases, J shed 3 bases, and the junction held 3 bases outside the gene matches. The CDR3 covers 15 residues. Germline CDR1 reads GTSNPN; CDR2 reads SVGIG (reference sequence). CDR3: CAWSLGLAGTDTQYF. CDR3 DNA: TGTGCCTGGAGTCTCGGACTAGCGGGGACAGATACGCAGTATTTT.

This chain joins TRBV19 and TRBJ2-7; D perhaps matches TRBD1 (6 bases). V lost 9 bases and J lost 3, with 15 bases in between. Germline V lookup: CDR1 LNHDA, CDR2 SQIVND (reference sequence). The CDR3 spans 13 residues. The CDR3, as DNA: TGTGCCAGCGGGGACACCTTAAACTACGAGCAGTACTTC. It translates to CASGDTLNYEQYF. Full variable domain (rest looked up from reference TRBV19 and TRBJ2-7): DGGITQSPKYLFRKEGQNVTLSCEQNLNHDAMYWYRQDPGQGLRLIYYSQIVNDFQKGDIAEGYSVSREKKESFPLTVTSAQKNPTAFYLCASGDTLNYEQYFGPGTRLTVT.

V usage is TRBV30 and J usage is TRBJ2-1; 8 bases align to TRBD1. CDR3 length: 13 amino acids. V lost 2 bases to trimming and J lost 8 bases; unmatched junction nucleotides: 5. In germline, CDR1 is GTSNPN, CDR2 SVGIG (reference sequence). The CDR3 sequence is CAWSRQGLHEQFF. The CDR3 nucleotides read TGTGCCTGGAGTAGACAGGGGCTCCATGAGCAGTTCTTC.

The gene calls are TRBV10-3 and TRBJ2-1; 9 bases line up with TRBD2. CDR3 size: 16 residues. V was clipped by 3 bases and J by 2 bases; unmatched bases: 5. The germline V gene has CDR1 ENHRY and CDR2 SYGVKD. CDR3 in DNA: TGTGCCATCAGTGATACTAGCGGGTCAACCTACAATGAGCAGTTCTTC. Translation: CAISDTSGSTYNEQFF.

J is TRBJ2-7 and V is TRBV7-2; the match to TRBD1 covers 7 bases. CDR3 length: 18 amino acids. From germline, CDR1 is SGHTA and CDR2 FQGNSA. V was clipped by 5 bases and J by 2 bases; unmatched bases: 18. The CDR3 region is CASSPRQGLPRDPYEQYF. The CDR3, as DNA: TGTGCCAGCAGCCCGCGACAGGGTTTGCCCCGGGATCCCTACGAGCAGTACTTC.

This clone was seen a handful of times. The rearrangement uses TRBV4-2 and TRBJ2-7; 10 bases are shared with TRBD2. Trimming cost V 0 bases and J 0 bases; bases outside gene matches: 5. Germline CDR1 and CDR2: LGHNA and YNFKEQ. The CDR3 loop spans 17 amino acids. The CDR3 protein is CASSQETSGISSYEQYF. The CDR3 nucleotides read TGTGCCAGCAGCCAAGAAACTAGCGGGATATCCTCCTACGAGCAGTACTTC.

This chain connects TRBV28 to TRBJ2-7; D is undetermined. The V gene's germline CDR1 is MDHEN and CDR2 SYDVKM. CDR3 length: 13 residues. V was pared by 7 bases and J by 4 bases, with 14 bases between. CDR3 loop: CASTTTATYEQYF. Written as DNA, the CDR3 is TGTGCCAGCACCACAACCGCAACGTACGAGCAGTACTTC.

CDR3 loop: CASSATGTGLRVAFF. The DNA of the CDR3 is TGTGCCAGCAGTGCAACCGGGACAGGGCTTCGAGTAGCTTTCTTT. The gene calls are TRBV27 and TRBJ1-1; the match to TRBD1 covers 9 bases. This CDR3 contains 15 residues. Germline lookup yields CDR1 MNHEY and CDR2 SMNVEV (reference sequence). Trimming removed 5 bases from V and 10 bases from J; junction bases left unmatched: 14.

This rearrangement joins TRBV27 to TRBJ1-4, with D perhaps matching TRBD1 (6 bases). Germline CDR1 is MNHEY and CDR2 is SMNVEV (reference sequence). V lost 5 bases and J lost 7, with 11 bases in between. The CDR3 is 13 residues long. CDR3 in amino acids: CASSLRGGEKLFF. In DNA form, the CDR3 reads TGTGCCAGCAGTCTCCGAGGGGGTGAAAAACTGTTTTTT. Variable domain in full (rest from reference TRBV27 and TRBJ1-4): EAQVTQNPRYLITVTGKKLTVTCSQNMNHEYMSWYRQDPGLGLRQIYYSMNVEVTDKGDVPEGYKVSRKEKRNFPLILESPSPNQTSLYFCASSLRGGEKLFFGSGTQLSVL.

This clone was counted between two and nine times. CDR3 amino acids: CASSFGLSGANVLTF. The CDR3 DNA reads as TGTGCCAGCAGCTTCGGTCTCTCTGGGGCCAACGTCCTGACTTTC. The V call is TRBV5-6, the J call TRBJ2-6, with D hard to call. Deletions cut 2 bases from V and 0 bases from J, with 6 bases between. This CDR3 is 15 amino acids long. Per the germline V gene, CDR1 is SGHDT and CDR2 is YYEEEE.

The chain employs TRBV19 and TRBJ2-7, with 12 positions matching TRBD2. Trimming cost V 4 bases and J 7 bases; bases outside gene matches: 8. The CDR3 is made up of 15 amino acids. Germline V gene data show CDR1 as LNHDA and CDR2 as SQIVND (reference sequence). This CDR3 reads CASSTLGLAGYEQYF. The CDR3 nucleotides are TGTGCCAGTAGTACTCTGGGACTAGCGGGTTATGAGCAGTACTTC.

The rearrangement joins TRBV7-9 to TRBJ1-3; D may be TRBD1 (5 bases). The CDR3 has 13 residues. V gave up 5 bases and J gave up 1 base, with 6 bases separating them. CDR1 and CDR2 (germline): SEHNR, FQNEAQ (reference sequence). CDR3 DNA sequence: TGTGCCAGCAGCAGACAGTCTGGAAACACCATATATTTT. It encodes CASSRQSGNTIYF. Full variable domain (remainder filled in from reference TRBV7-9 and TRBJ1-3): DTGVSQNPRHKITKRGQNVTFRCDPISEHNRLYWYRQTLGQGPEFLTYFQNEAQLEKSRLLSDRFSAERPKGSFSTLEIQRTEQGDSAMYLCASSRQSGNTIYFGEGSWLTVV.

The chain carries TRBV27 and TRBJ1-3, with D maybe TRBD1 (5 bases). Germline V CDR1 and CDR2: MNHEY, SMNVEV (reference sequence). V was clipped by 8 bases and J by 0 bases, with 8 bases between them. This CDR3 is built from 13 residues. The CDR3 loop reads CASGQDSGNTIYF. The CDR3 coding sequence is TGTGCCAGCGGACAAGACTCTGGAAACACCATATATTTT.

This chain uses TRBV5-1 with TRBJ2-5; 9 nucleotides match TRBD1. This CDR3 has 14 amino acids. V was pared by 4 bases and J by 4 bases, with 5 bases of the junction left unmatched. CDR1 SGHRS and CDR2 YFSETQ come from the germline V gene. The DNA of the CDR3 is TGCGCCAGCAGCCCTCCGACAGGGGGAGAGACCCAGTACTTC. Amino acids: CASSPPTGGETQYF.

The chain couples TRBV7-9 to TRBJ2-2; D uncertain. Germline assignment: CDR1 SEHNR and CDR2 FQNEAQ (reference sequence). The CDR3 length is 12 residues. V was trimmed by 5 bases and J by 6 bases, leaving 7 bases between them. The CDR3 region is CASSAPAGELFF. The CDR3 DNA reads as TGTGCCAGCAGCGCTCCGGCCGGGGAGCTGTTTTTT.

V is TRBV6-6 and J is TRBJ1-1, with TRBD1 as a possible D gene (6 bases). The length of the CDR3 is 15 residues. Germline V CDR1 and CDR2: MNHNY, SVGAGI (reference sequence). Trimming cost V 0 bases and J 0 bases, with 8 bases left between them. The CDR3 region has the DNA TGTGCCAGCAGTTACTCACAGGGCTTGAACACTGAAGCTTTCTTT. It translates to CASSYSQGLNTEAFF.

This clone was seen a few times. The chain recombines TRBV6-6 with TRBJ1-1; D unclear. The CDR3 is 14 amino acids. With 4 bases removed from V and 5 bases from J, the gap between germline ends came to 14 bases. Germline CDR1 and CDR2: MNHNY and SVGAGI (reference sequence). CDR3 in amino acids: CASSSPVRPTEAFF. CDR3 coding DNA: TGTGCCAGCAGTTCCCCCGTGAGGCCGACTGAAGCTTTCTTT.

The genes are TRBV7-2 and TRBJ2-2, with 8 bases identical to TRBD2. The CDR3 extends over 13 amino acids. Germline CDR1 SGHTA, CDR2 FQGNSA. V lost 6 bases, J lost 5 bases, and 2 bases stayed unmatched. The CDR3 DNA reads as TGTGCCAGCAGGATAGCGGGAACCGGGGAGCTGTTTTTT. Translation: CASRIAGTGELFF.

This chain connects TRBV29-1 to TRBJ2-7, with D uncertain. The length of the CDR3 is 11 residues. CDR1 SQVTM and CDR2 ANQGSEA come from the germline V gene. V lost 4 bases and J lost 3, with 7 bases in between. CDR3 coding DNA: TGCAGCGTTGTGGGCAGCTACGAGCAGTACTTC. Encoded protein: CSVVGSYEQYF.

This clone was observed a handful of times. The rearrangement joins TRBV5-1 to TRBJ2-3; TRBD2 aligns across 16 bases. This CDR3 region has 18 residues. With 10 bases clipped from V and 5 bases from J, the junction kept 16 bases outside the gene matches. Germline loops: CDR1 SGHRS, CDR2 YFSETQ. CDR3 sequence reads: CASAEGLAGGPGGDTQYF. As DNA, the CDR3 is TGCGCCTCCGCAGAGGGACTAGCGGGAGGGCCGGGAGGAGATACGCAGTATTTT.

The V gene is TRBV2, the J gene TRBJ1-3, with D possibly TRBD1 on 5 matching bases. The V and J ends lost 5 bases and 2 bases respectively, with 7 bases between them. The germline gives CDR1 SNHLY, CDR2 FYNNEI. The CDR3 has 13 amino acids. The CDR3 protein is CASSQGPGNTIYF. In DNA, the CDR3 is TGTGCCAGCAGTCAGGGTCCTGGAAACACCATATATTTT. The whole variable domain, filled in from reference TRBV2 and TRBJ1-3, reads EPEVTQTPSHQVTQMGQEVILRCVPISNHLYFYWYRQILGQKVEFLVSFYNNEISEKSEIFDDQFSVERPDGSNFTLKIRSTKLEDSAMYFCASSQGPGNTIYFGEGSWLTVV.

This sequence joins TRBV19 and TRBJ2-2; 8 bases are shared with TRBD1. V trimming: 6 bases; J trimming: 4 bases; junction bases outside the gene matches: 10. Germline CDR1 LNHDA, CDR2 SQIVND (reference sequence). There are 16 residues in the CDR3. The CDR3 sequence is CASRDRGSPSTGELFF. The DNA for the CDR3 is TGTGCCAGTAGAGACAGGGGTAGCCCGAGCACCGGGGAGCTGTTTTTT. Full variable domain (missing parts from reference TRBV19 and TRBJ2-2): DGGITQSPKYLFRKEGQNVTLSCEQNLNHDAMYWYRQDPGQGLRLIYYSQIVNDFQKGDIAEGYSVSREKKESFPLTVTSAQKNPTAFYLCASRDRGSPSTGELFFGEGSRLTVL.

The V and J genes are TRBV10-3 and TRBJ1-1; 9 nucleotides line up with TRBD1. Trimming cost V 3 bases and J 3 bases; bases outside gene matches: 5. The CDR3 contains 15 residues. Germline V gives CDR1 ENHRY, CDR2 SYGVKD. The CDR3 DNA sequence: TGTGCCATCAGTGAAGGGACAGGGAAGTACACTGAAGCTTTCTTT. Protein product: CAISEGTGKYTEAFF.

This clone was seen more than once but under ten times. The DNA of the CDR3 is TGCGCCAGCAGCTTGGCCCTGGGGCAGGGATATGGCTACACCTTC. The encoded protein is CASSLALGQGYGYTF. The J gene is TRBJ1-2, the V gene TRBV5-1; tentatively, D is TRBD1 (5 bases). The CDR3 sequence is 15 residues long. Germline CDR1 SGHRS, CDR2 YFSETQ. V lost 0 bases and J 5 bases, leaving 14 bases between the germline ends.

A single count supports this clone. The J gene is TRBJ2-7, the V gene TRBV28; the match to TRBD2 covers 11 bases. Germline assignment: CDR1 MDHEN and CDR2 SYDVKM. The junction had 8 bases not matched to a gene; V was cut back by 4 bases and J by 0 bases. The CDR3 spans 17 residues. The CDR3 DNA reads TGTGCCAGCAGTTCTTTAGCGGGAGGGGAAAGCTCCTACGAGCAGTACTTC. Protein product: CASSSLAGGESSYEQYF.

The gene calls are TRBV4-1 and TRBJ1-1, with D possibly matching TRBD1 (6 bases). This CDR3 is 12 amino acids long. Germline-derived CDR1 and CDR2 are MGHRA and YSYEKL. The germline V and J ends were trimmed by 1 base and 10 bases, with 10 bases remaining between them. CDR3 sequence (DNA): TGCGCCAGCAGCCAAGGGGGGCGGCCAGCTTTCTTT. Translation: CASSQGGRPAFF.

With respect to this clone: One junction end disagrees with the germline gene, perhaps due to a read error. This sequence joins TRBV7-9 and TRBJ2-7; TRBD2 matches 10 bases. Looked up from germline, CDR1 is SEHNR and CDR2 is FQNEAQ (reference sequence). This CDR3 has 17 amino acids. The CDR3 reads CSSSSSVAGGSYHEQYF. The CDR3 nucleotides read TGTTCCAGCAGCTCCTCGGTAGCGGGAGGCTCCTATCACGAGCAGTACTTC.